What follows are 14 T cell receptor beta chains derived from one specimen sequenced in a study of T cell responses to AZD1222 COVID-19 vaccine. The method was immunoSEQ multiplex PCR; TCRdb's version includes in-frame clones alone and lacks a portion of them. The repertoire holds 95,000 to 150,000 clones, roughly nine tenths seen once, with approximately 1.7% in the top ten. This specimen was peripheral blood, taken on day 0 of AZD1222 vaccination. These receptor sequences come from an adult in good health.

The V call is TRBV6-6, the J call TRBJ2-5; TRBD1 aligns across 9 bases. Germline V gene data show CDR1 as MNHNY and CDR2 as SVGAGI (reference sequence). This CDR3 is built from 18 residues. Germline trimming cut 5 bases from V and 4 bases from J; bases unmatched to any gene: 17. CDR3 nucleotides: TGTGCCAGCAGTCACAACGCACCGGGACAGGGTATGGGAGAGACCCAGTACTTC. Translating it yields CASSHNAPGQGMGETQYF.

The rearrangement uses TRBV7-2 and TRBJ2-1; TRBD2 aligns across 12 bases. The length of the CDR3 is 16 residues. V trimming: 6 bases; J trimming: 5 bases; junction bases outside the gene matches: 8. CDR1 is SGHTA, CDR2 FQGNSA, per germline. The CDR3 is CASRFRLAGDNNEQFF. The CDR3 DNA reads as TGTGCCAGCAGGTTTAGACTAGCGGGAGATAACAATGAGCAGTTCTTC.

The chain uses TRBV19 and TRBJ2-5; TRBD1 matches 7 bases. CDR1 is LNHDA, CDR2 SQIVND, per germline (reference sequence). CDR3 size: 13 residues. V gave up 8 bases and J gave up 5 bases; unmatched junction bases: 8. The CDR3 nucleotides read TGTGCCAGTCCGACAGGGAAGGAGGAGACCCAGTACTTC. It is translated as CASPTGKEETQYF.

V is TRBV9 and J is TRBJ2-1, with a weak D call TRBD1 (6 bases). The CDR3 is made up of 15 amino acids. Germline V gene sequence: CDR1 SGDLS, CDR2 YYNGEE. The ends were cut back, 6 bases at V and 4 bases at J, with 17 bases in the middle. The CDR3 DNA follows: TGTGCCAGCACCTCTGGGGGCGGCCTATACAATGAGCAGTTCTTC. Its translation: CASTSGGGLYNEQFF.

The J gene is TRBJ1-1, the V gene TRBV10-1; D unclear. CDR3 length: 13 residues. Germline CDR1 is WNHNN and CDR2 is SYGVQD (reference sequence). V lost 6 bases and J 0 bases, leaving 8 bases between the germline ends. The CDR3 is CASRDDMNTEAFF. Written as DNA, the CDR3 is TGCGCCAGCAGGGACGACATGAACACTGAAGCTTTCTTT.

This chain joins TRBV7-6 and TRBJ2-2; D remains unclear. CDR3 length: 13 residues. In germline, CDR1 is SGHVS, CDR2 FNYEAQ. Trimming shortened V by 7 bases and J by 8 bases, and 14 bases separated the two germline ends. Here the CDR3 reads CASTLGSTGELFF. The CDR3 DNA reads TGTGCCAGCACCCTAGGGTCAACGGGGGAGCTGTTTTTT.

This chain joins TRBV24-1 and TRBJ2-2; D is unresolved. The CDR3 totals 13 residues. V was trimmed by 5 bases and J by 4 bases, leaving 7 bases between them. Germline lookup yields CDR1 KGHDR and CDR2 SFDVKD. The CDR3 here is CATSAVLTGELFF. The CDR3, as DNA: TGTGCCACCAGTGCCGTTCTCACCGGGGAGCTGTTTTTT.

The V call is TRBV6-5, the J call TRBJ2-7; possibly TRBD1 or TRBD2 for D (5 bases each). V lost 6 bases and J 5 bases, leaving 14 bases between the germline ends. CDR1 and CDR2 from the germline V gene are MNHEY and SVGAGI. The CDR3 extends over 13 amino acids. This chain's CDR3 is CASRVGTLNEQYF. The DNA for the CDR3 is TGTGCCAGCAGAGTAGGGACCCTTAACGAGCAGTACTTC.

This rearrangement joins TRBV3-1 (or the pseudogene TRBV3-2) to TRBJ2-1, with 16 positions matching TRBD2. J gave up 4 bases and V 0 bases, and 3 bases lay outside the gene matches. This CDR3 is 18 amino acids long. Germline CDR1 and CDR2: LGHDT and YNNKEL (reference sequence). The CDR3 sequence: CASSQELGLAGGYNEQFF. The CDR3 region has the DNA TGTGCCAGCAGCCAAGAATTGGGACTAGCGGGGGGGTACAATGAGCAGTTCTTC.

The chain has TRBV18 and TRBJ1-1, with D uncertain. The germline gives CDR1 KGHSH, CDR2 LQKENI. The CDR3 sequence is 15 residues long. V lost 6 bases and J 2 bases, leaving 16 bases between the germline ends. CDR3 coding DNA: TGTGCCAGCTCCCCGTTTTCGGGCAGCAACACTGAAGCTTTCTTT. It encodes CASSPFSGSNTEAFF.

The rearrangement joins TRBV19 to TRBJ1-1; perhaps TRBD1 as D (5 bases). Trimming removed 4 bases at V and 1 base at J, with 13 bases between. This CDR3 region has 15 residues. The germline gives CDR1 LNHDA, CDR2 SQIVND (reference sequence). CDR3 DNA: TGTGCCAGTAGTAGAGACCGGGGGACGAACACTGAAGCTTTCTTT. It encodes CASSRDRGTNTEAFF.

Written as DNA, the CDR3 is TGTGCCAGCTCCCTAAGCTGGACAGCCAAAAACATTCAGTACTTC. Its translation is CASSLSWTAKNIQYF. J is TRBJ2-4 and V is TRBV21-1. TRBV21-1 is shown as a pseudogene. CDR3 size: 15 residues.

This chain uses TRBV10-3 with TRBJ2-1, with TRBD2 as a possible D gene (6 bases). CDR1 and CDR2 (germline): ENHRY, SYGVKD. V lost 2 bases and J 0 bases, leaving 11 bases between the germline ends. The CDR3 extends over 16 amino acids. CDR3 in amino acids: CAISELLGGSYNEQFF. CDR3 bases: TGTGCCATCAGTGAGCTCCTGGGGGGCTCCTACAATGAGCAGTTCTTC.

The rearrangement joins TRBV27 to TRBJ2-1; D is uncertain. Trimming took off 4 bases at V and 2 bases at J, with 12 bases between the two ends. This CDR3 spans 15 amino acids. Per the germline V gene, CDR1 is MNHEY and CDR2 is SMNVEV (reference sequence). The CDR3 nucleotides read TGTGCCAGCAGTTCCCCATGGCTTACCTACAATGAGCAGTTCTTC. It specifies CASSSPWLTYNEQFF.